Shown below are 18 T cell receptor beta chains from a single sample sequenced in a study of shared clonotypes between healthy human individuals. The table came from immunoSEQ multiplex PCR; TCRdb's copy has only in-frame clones and leaves some out. The table has about a million clones, 77% seen once; the top ten hold 0.89%. Sequences were obtained from memory CD4+ T cells from PBMCs. Subset in this sample: CD45RA-negative fraction. Receptors originate from a man between 18 and 29 years old in good health. Some clones in this sample may be carry-over from other donors' samples.

The rearrangement links TRBV7-9 to TRBJ2-7, with 8 bases matching TRBD1. The CDR3 sequence is 14 residues long. The trim removed 5 bases at V and 5 bases at J, leaving 8 bases unmatched. Germline-derived CDR1 and CDR2 are SEHNR and FQNEAQ (reference sequence). The CDR3 spells CASSRTGPEDEQYF. The CDR3 nucleotides read TGTGCCAGCAGCCGGACAGGGCCTGAGGACGAGCAGTACTTC.

This clone appeared a single time. The J gene is TRBJ2-3, the V gene TRBV10-3, with 10 bases that match TRBD1. With V trimmed by 10 bases and J by 0 bases, 19 bases remained unmatched. Germline CDR1 is ENHRY and CDR2 is SYGVKD. The CDR3 is 19 amino acids. DNA of the CDR3: TGTGCCACCTGGACAGGGGGAGGACAGCGGGGCCCGAGCACAGATACGCAGTATTTT. It encodes CATWTGGGQRGPSTDTQYF.

The chain carries TRBV19 and TRBJ1-1, with 10 bases that match TRBD1. The CDR3 spans 14 residues. V lost 11 bases and J lost 3; bases outside the gene matches: 9. In germline, CDR1 is LNHDA, CDR2 SQIVND (reference sequence). CDR3 DNA sequence: TGTGCCCTTAGACAGGGGGCAAATGACACTGAAGCTTTCTTT. Its translation: CALRQGANDTEAFF. Full variable domain (remainder filled in from reference TRBV19 and TRBJ1-1): DGGITQSPKYLFRKEGQNVTLSCEQNLNHDAMYWYRQDPGQGLRLIYYSQIVNDFQKGDIAEGYSVSREKKESFPLTVTSAQKNPTAFYLCALRQGANDTEAFFGQGTRLTVV.

The chain carries TRBV27 and TRBJ1-5, with D perhaps TRBD1 (6 bases). Per the germline V gene, CDR1 is MNHEY and CDR2 is SMNVEV (reference sequence). V was trimmed by 6 bases and J by 8 bases, leaving 17 bases between them. This CDR3 contains 14 residues. The CDR3 nucleotides read TGTGCCAGCAGCTCCCAGGGGTCGGTTGAGCCCCAGCATTTT. Residues: CASSSQGSVEPQHF.

The V and J genes are TRBV28 and TRBJ2-4; maybe TRBD2 (6 bases). Trimming cost V 5 bases and J 0 bases, with 11 bases left between them. The CDR3 runs to 15 residues. Germline V gives CDR1 MDHEN, CDR2 SYDVKM. The CDR3 DNA reads TGTGCCAGCAGTCACGGAGGGCTAGCCAAAAACATTCAGTACTTC. As protein: CASSHGGLAKNIQYF.

The genes are TRBV18 and TRBJ2-5, with TRBD1 as a possible D gene (6 bases). CDR1 and CDR2 (germline): KGHSH, LQKENI. This CDR3 region has 13 residues. V was clipped by 8 bases and J by 2 bases, with 12 bases between them. In nucleotides, the CDR3 is TGTGCCAGCATGGACAGACGACAAGAGACCCAGTACTTC. Translation gives CASMDRRQETQYF.

The table lists this clone with a few counts. The rearrangement links TRBV7-3 to TRBJ2-2, with TRBD2 as a possible D gene (7 bases). Germline assignment: CDR1 SGHTA and CDR2 FQGTGA. V was clipped by 4 bases and J by 7 bases, with 22 bases between them. The CDR3 is made up of 17 amino acids. CDR3 amino acids: CASSSGQPGGSGGELFF. The CDR3 nucleotides are TGTGCCAGCAGCTCCGGACAGCCGGGAGGCTCGGGCGGGGAGCTGTTTTTT.

The J gene is TRBJ2-1, the V gene TRBV11-3; D ambiguous. V gave up 1 base and J gave up 0 bases, with 10 bases separating them. Germline-derived CDR1 and CDR2 are SGHNT and YENEEA. This CDR3 is 16 amino acids long. The CDR3 here is CASSLGDTGSYNEQFF. In DNA form, the CDR3 reads TGTGCCAGCAGCTTAGGCGACACGGGCTCCTACAATGAGCAGTTCTTC.

J is TRBJ1-2 and V is TRBV5-8, with D uncertain. This CDR3 comprises 14 residues. Germline-derived CDR1 and CDR2 are SGHTS and YDEGEE. Deletions cut 1 base from V and 4 bases from J, with 11 bases between. The CDR3 nucleotides read TGTGCCAGCAGCTTGCTCGCAGTGACCTATGGCTACACCTTC. This gives the protein CASSLLAVTYGYTF.

On this clone itself: This may be a read error: a much more frequent sequence differs by one nucleotide. The same CDR3 arises from other DNA sequences in this sample as well. The V and J genes are TRBV5-5 and TRBJ1-4; no clear D gene. Germline CDR1 SGHKS, CDR2 YYEKEE (reference sequence). V lost 0 bases and J 8 bases, leaving 8 bases between the germline ends. This CDR3 region has 13 residues. The CDR3 coding sequence is TGTGCCAGCAGCTTGGGTGCGGGAGAAAAACTGTTTTTT. The encoded protein is CASSLGAGEKLFF.

The chain uses TRBV6-6 and TRBJ2-1; 10 positions match TRBD2. Germline V gives CDR1 MNHNY, CDR2 SVGAGI (reference sequence). CDR3 size: 16 residues. V shed 6 bases, J shed 0 bases, and the junction held 5 bases outside the gene matches. CDR3 sequence: CASRAPSGSSYNEQFF. The CDR3 DNA is TGTGCCAGCAGGGCACCTAGCGGGAGCTCCTACAATGAGCAGTTCTTC.

The CDR3 here is CASSRGLDTDTQYF. For the CDR3, the DNA is TGTGCCAGCAGCCGAGGACTAGACACAGATACGCAGTATTTT. V gene TRBV7-3 combines with J gene TRBJ2-3; 7 bases align to TRBD2. This CDR3 comprises 14 residues. The junction had 4 bases not matched to a gene; V was cut back by 5 bases and J by 2 bases. CDR1 SGHTA and CDR2 FQGTGA come from the germline V gene.

The chain carries TRBV6-1 and TRBJ1-3; D uncertain. V was trimmed by 0 bases and J by 0 bases, leaving 15 bases between them. In germline, CDR1 is MNHNS, CDR2 SASEGT. The CDR3 totals 18 residues. In DNA form, the CDR3 reads TGTGCCAGCAGTGAAGCCGGCGTTTCGCGTTTCTCTGGAAACACCATATATTTT. Translation gives CASSEAGVSRFSGNTIYF.

This chain's CDR3 is CASSLLQGGTEAFF. The CDR3 bases are TGTGCCAGCAGCTTACTGCAGGGGGGCACTGAAGCTTTCTTT. The rearrangement links TRBV11-2 to TRBJ1-1, with TRBD1 matching over 7 bases. After removal of 2 bases from V and 4 bases from J, the junction contained 4 bases not matched to a gene. From germline, CDR1 is SGHAT and CDR2 FQNNGV. CDR3 length: 14 residues. The full variable domain, with the rest looked up from reference TRBV11-2 and TRBJ1-1, is EAGVAQSPRYKIIEKRQSVAFWCNPISGHATLYWYQQILGQGPKLLIQFQNNGVVDDSQLPKDRFSAERLKGVDSTLKIQPAKLEDSAVYLCASSLLQGGTEAFFGQGTRLTVV.

V is TRBV7-9 and J is TRBJ2-1; 10 bases map to TRBD2. Trimming removed 2 bases from V and 12 bases from J; junction bases left unmatched: 22. From germline, CDR1 is SEHNR and CDR2 FQNEAQ (reference sequence). The CDR3 has 19 amino acids. The CDR3, as DNA: TGTGCCAGCAGCTTATTAGTACTGCGGCTAGCGGGAGAGGGGAGTGGGCAGTTCTTC. This gives the protein CASSLLVLRLAGEGSGQFF.

The V call is TRBV7-2, the J call TRBJ2-7; 11 bases agree with TRBD2. The CDR3 length is 14 residues. Trimming cost V 5 bases and J 3 bases; bases outside gene matches: 3. Germline CDR1 and CDR2: SGHTA and FQGNSA. The CDR3 region is CASSDGTSGYEQYF. CDR3 nucleotide sequence: TGTGCCAGCAGCGATGGGACTAGCGGCTACGAGCAGTACTTC.

This rearrangement joins TRBV18 to TRBJ2-7; a weak D match, TRBD2 (5 bases). Trimming stripped 2 bases from V and 5 bases from J, with 13 bases between. The CDR3 is made up of 14 amino acids. Germline values: CDR1 KGHSH, CDR2 LQKENI. CDR3 DNA: TGTGCCAGCTCACCAATAAGTGCGGGTAACGAGCAGTACTTC. Protein: CASSPISAGNEQYF.

Notes on this clone: It differs at one base from a far larger clone, so likely a read error. The CDR3 region is CASSDVTSGSYERYF. CDR3 nucleotides: TGTGCCAGCAGTGACGTCACTAGCGGCTCCTACGAGCGGTACTTC. The chain uses TRBV2 and TRBJ2-5; TRBD2 matches 8 bases. Trimming removed 3 bases from V and 13 bases from J; junction bases left unmatched: 16. The germline CDR1 and CDR2 sequences are SNHLY and FYNNEI. The CDR3 is 15 residues long.